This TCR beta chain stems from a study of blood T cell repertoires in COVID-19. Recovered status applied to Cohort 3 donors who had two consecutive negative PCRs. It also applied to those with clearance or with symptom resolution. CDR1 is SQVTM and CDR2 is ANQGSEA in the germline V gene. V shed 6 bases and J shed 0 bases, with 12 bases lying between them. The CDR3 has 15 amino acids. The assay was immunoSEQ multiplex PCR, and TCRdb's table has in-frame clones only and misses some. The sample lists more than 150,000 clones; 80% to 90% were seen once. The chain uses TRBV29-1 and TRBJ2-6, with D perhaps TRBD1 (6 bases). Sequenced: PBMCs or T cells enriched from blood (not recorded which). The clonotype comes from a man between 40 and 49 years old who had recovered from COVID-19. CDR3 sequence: CSVTTGSSGANVLTF. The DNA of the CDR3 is TGCAGCGTAACTACAGGGAGCTCTGGGGCCAACGTCCTGACTTTC.